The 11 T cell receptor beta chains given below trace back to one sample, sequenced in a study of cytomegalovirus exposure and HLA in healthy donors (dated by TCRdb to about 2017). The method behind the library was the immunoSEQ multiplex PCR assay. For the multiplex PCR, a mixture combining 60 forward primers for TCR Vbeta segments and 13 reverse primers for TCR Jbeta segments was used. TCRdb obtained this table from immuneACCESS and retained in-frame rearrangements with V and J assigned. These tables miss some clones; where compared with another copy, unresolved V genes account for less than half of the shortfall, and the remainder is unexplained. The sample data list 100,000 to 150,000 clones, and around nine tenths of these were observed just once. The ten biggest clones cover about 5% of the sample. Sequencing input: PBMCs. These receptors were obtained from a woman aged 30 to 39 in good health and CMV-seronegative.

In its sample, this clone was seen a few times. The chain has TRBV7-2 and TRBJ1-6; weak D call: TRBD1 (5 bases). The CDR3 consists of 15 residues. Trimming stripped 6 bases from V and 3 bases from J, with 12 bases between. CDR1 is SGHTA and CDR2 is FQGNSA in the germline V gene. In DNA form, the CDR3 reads TGTGCCAGCAGTCATGGGGACTACTATAATTCACCCCTCCACTTT. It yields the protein CASSHGDYYNSPLHF.

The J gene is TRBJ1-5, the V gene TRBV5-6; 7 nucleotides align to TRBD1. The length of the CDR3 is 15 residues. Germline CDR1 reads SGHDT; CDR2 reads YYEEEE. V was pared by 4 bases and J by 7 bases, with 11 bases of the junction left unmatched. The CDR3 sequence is CASSKRTGYWQPQHF. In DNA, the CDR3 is TGTGCCAGCAGCAAACGGACAGGATATTGGCAGCCCCAGCATTTT.

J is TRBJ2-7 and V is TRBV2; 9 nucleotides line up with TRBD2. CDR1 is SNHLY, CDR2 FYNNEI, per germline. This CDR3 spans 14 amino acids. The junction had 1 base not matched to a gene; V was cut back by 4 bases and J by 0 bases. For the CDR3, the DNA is TGTGCCAGCAGTGCGACTAGCGGCTCCTACGAGCAGTACTTC. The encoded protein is CASSATSGSYEQYF.

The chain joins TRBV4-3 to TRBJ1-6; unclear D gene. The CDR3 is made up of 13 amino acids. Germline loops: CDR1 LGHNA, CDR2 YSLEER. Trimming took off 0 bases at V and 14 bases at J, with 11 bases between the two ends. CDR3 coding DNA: TGCGCCAGCAGCCAAGAATTTCGGTCCGCCCTCCACTTT. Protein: CASSQEFRSALHF.

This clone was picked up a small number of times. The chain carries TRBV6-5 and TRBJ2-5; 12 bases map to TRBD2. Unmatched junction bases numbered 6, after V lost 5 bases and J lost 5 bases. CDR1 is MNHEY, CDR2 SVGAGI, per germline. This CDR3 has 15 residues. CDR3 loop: CASSRTSGMFETQYF. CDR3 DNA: TGTGCCAGCAGTAGGACTAGCGGGATGTTTGAGACCCAGTACTTC.

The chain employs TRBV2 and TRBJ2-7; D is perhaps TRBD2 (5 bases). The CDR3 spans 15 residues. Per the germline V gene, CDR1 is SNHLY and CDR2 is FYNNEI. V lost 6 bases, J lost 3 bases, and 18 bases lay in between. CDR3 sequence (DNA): TGTGCCAGCAGCCACAAGACTATGCCTGGCTACGAGCAGTACTTC. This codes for CASSHKTMPGYEQYF. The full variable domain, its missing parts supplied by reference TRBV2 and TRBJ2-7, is EPEVTQTPSHQVTQMGQEVILRCVPISNHLYFYWYRQILGQKVEFLVSFYNNEISEKSEIFDDQFSVERPDGSNFTLKIRSTKLEDSAMYFCASSHKTMPGYEQYFGPGTRLTVT.

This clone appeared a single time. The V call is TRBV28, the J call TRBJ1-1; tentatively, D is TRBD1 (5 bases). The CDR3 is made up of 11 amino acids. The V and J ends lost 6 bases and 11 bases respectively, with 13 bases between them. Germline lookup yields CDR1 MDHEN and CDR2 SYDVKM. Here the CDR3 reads CASRRPGEAFF. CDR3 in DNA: TGTGCCAGCAGACGACCGGGGGAGGCTTTCTTT.

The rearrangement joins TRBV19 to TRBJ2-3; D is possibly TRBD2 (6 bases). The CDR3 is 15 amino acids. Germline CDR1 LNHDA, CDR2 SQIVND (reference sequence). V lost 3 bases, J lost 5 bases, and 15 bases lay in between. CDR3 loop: CASSMGDSSGDTQYF. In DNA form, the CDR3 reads TGTGCCAGTAGTATGGGGGACTCTTCCGGAGATACGCAGTATTTT.

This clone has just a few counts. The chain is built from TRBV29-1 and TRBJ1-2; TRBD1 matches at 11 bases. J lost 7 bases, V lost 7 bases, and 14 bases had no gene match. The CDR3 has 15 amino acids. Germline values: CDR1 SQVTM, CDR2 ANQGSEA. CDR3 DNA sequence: TGCAGCGCTGGGACAGGGGGAACTCGAGAGGCTGGCTACACCTTC. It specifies CSAGTGGTREAGYTF.

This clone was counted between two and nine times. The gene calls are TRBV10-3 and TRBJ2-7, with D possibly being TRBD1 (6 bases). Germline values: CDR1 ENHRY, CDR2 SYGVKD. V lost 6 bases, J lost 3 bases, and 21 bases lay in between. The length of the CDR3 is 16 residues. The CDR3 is CAISDINPLTGYEQYF. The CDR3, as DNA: TGTGCCATCAGCGACATAAATCCACTGACAGGCTACGAGCAGTACTTC.

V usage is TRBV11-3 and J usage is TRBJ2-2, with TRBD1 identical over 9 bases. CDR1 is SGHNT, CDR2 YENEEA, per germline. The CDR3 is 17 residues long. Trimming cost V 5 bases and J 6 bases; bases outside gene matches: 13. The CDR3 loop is CASSLAPPGQGPGELFF. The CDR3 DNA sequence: TGTGCCAGCAGCCTCGCCCCTCCGGGACAGGGTCCCGGGGAGCTGTTTTTT.